This TCR beta chain was recovered during a study of somatic mutations in cytotoxic T cells in rheumatoid arthritis. Libraries were prepared by immunoSEQ multiplex PCR; TCRdb keeps only in-frame clonotypes and omits some of them. Seen here are 15,000 or so clones, roughly 74% observed once, and the top ten hold around a sixth. Purity of the CD4+ and CD8+ cells, isolated by positive magnetic bead selection, was checked by flow cytometry. This clone has just a few counts. Germline V CDR1 and CDR2: SGHRS, YFSETQ. The CDR3 covers 13 residues. J gave up 2 bases and V 2 bases, and 1 base lay outside the gene matches.

This receptor was taken from an adult with rheumatoid arthritis. The sequenced sample was CD8+ T cells sorted from blood. The gene calls are TRBV5-1 and TRBJ2-7, with 7 positions matching TRBD1. CDR3 DNA sequence: TGCGCCAGCAGCTTTGGACAGGCCTACGAGCAGTACTTC. Encoded protein: CASSFGQAYEQYF.